These T cell receptor beta chains were read from a single sample in a study of blood T cell repertoires in COVID-19. The repertoire was sequenced with immunoSEQ multiplex PCR; TCRdb's copy has only in-frame clones and lacks some. The profile shows 200,000 or so clones, 89% of them singletons. The specimen sequenced was PBMCs or T cells enriched from blood (not recorded which). The receptors were sampled from a woman aged 35 to 49 with acute COVID-19. Each CDR3 is given with its conserved first and last residue. D genes are given only for firm matches.

TRBV14 | TRBD2 | CASSQPGLASTDTQYF
TRBV4-3 | - | CASSQERYTYEQYF
TRBV7-8 | TRBD2 | CASSLASASGSNEQFF
TRBV28 | - | CASSLVGRGEKLFF
TRBV4-1 | - | CASSQVDGHNYGYTF
TRBV28 | TRBD2 | CASSGGTSGFQETQYF
TRBV9 | TRBD2 | CASSVGSSGTTYEQYF
TRBV5-1 | - | CASSLSGSETQYF
TRBV12-3/TRBV12-4 | - | CASSLGGLEQYF
TRBV2 | TRBD1 | CASGGPDRGGYEQYF
TRBV2 | - | CASTPTETYNEQFF
TRBV29-1 | TRBD1 | CSGARAGGEAFF
TRBV2 | TRBD2 | CASSDGGRATDTQYF
TRBV9 | - | CASSAYTDTQYF